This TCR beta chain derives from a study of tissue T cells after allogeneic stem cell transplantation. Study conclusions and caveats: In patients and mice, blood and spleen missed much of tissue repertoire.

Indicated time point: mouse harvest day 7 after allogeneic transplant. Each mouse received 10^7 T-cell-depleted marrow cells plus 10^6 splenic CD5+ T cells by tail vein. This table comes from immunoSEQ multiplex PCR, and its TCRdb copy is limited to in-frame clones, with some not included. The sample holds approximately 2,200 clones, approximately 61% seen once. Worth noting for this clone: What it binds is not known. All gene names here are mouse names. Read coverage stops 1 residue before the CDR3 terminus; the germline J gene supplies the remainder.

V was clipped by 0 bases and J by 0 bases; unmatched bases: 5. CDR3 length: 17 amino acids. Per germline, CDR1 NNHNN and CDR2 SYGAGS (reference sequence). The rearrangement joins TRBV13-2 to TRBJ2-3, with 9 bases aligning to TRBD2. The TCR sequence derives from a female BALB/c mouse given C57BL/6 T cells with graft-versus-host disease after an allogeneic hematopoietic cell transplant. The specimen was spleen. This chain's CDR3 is CASGDAAGGGSAETLYF. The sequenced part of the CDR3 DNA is TGTGCCAGCGGTGATGCCGCTGGGGGGGGTAGTGCAGAAACGCTGTAT.